This TCR beta chain was recovered during a study of blood T cell repertoires in COVID-19. At the level of the study: There were acute and convalescent COVID-19 samples, and they came from the United States, Italy and Spain. Sources were T cells, B-cell-depleted T cells, or PBMCs; the material itself was cDNA or gDNA.

In the study's own analysis: The assay estimated nucleated cells by amplifying reference gene primers. Measured with immunoSEQ multiplex PCR; TCRdb has only the in-frame clones, and not every one. The DNA was the basis for D and trimming; V, J and clone size are from that table. The table includes over 200,000 clones, approximately 92% detected once. J gave up 3 bases and V 5 bases, and 10 bases lay outside the gene matches. Germline CDR1 reads KGHDR; CDR2 reads SFDVKD. This CDR3 is built from 17 residues. The sample comprised peripheral blood. The source of this sequence is a young adult with COVID-19, enrolled during active disease. The chain employs TRBV24-1 and TRBJ2-3; 10 bases align to TRBD1. The chain's CDR3 is CATSARQGAGVTDTQYF. For the CDR3, the DNA is TGTGCCACCAGTGCCCGACAGGGGGCCGGGGTAACAGATACGCAGTATTTT.